This T cell receptor beta chain stems from a study of T cells in localized non-small cell lung cancer. A word on this clone: Its antigen is undetermined.

The study's findings and limits: Uninvolved adjacent lung showed peak T cell clonality, exceeding tumor. Longer overall survival accompanied higher blood T cell density.

Repertoires were generated with immunoSEQ multiplex PCR, while TCRdb's copy carries only in-frame clones and drops some. The sample gives more than 1,500 clones, roughly a fifth of which show up once; 20% to 25% is in the top ten. The origin of this receptor is a male donor aged 60 or older with stage III squamous cell lung carcinoma. The input for sequencing was normal lung tissue next to the tumor, taken before any cancer treatment.

CDR3 region: CASTPTDRSEKLFF. CDR3 in DNA: TGTGCCAGCACCCCAACGGACAGATCTGAAAAACTGTTTTTT. This chain connects TRBV9 to TRBJ1-4, with D possibly being TRBD1 (6 bases). In germline, CDR1 is SGDLS, CDR2 YYNGEE. Trimming took 6 bases from V and 7 from J, leaving 16 bases between them. CDR3 length equals 14 residues.